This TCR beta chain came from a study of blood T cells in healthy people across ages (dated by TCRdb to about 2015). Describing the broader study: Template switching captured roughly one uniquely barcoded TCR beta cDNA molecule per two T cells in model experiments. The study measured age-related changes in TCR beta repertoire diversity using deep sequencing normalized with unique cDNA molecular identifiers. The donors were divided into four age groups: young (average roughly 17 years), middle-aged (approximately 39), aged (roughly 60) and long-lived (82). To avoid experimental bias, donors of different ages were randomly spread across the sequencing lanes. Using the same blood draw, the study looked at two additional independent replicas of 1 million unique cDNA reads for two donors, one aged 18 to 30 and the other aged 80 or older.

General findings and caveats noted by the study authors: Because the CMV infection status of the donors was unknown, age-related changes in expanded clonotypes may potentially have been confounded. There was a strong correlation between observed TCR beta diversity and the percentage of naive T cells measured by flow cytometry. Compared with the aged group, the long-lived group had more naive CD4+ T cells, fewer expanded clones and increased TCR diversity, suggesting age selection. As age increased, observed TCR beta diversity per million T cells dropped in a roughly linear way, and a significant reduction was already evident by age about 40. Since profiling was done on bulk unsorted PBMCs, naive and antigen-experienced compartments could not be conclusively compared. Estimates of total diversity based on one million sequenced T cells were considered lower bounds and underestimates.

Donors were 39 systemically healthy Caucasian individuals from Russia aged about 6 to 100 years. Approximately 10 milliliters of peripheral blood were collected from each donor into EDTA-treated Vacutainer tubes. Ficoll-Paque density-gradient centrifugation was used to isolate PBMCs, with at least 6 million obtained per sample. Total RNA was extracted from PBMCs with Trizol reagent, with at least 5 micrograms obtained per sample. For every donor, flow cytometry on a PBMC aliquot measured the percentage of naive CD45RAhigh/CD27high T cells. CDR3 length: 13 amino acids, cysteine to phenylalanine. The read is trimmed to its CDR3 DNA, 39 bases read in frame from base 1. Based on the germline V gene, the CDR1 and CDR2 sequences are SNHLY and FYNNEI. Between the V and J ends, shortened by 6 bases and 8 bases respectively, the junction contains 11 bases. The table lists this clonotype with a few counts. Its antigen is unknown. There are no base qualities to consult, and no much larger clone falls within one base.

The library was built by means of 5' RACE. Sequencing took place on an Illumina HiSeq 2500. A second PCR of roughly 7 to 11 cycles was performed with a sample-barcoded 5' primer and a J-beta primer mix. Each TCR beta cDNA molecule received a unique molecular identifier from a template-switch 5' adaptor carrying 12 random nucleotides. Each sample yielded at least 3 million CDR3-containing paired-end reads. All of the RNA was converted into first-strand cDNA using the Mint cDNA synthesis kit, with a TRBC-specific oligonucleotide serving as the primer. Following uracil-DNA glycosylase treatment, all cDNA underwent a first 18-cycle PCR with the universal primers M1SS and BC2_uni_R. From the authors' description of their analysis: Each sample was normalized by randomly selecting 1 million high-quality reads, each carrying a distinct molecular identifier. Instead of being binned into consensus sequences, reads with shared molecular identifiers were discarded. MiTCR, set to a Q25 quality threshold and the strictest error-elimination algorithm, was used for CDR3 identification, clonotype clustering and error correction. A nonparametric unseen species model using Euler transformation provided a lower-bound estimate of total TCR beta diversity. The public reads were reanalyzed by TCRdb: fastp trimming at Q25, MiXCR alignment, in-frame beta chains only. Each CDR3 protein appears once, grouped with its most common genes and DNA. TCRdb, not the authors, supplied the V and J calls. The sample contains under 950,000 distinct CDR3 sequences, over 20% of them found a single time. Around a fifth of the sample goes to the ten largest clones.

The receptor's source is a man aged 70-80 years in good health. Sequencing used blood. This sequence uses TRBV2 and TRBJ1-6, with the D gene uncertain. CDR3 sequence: CASREATDSPLHF. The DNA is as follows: TGTGCCAGCAGGGAGGCGACCGATTCACCCCTCCACTTT.